The rows below give T cell receptor beta chains drawn from one sample of a study of T cell responses to AZD1222 COVID-19 vaccine. Profiled with immunoSEQ multiplex PCR; TCRdb holds only in-frame clones, not every one. The sample consists of around 110,000 clones, around nine tenths of them appearing once. Sequenced here: peripheral blood, sampled 28 days after the second AZD1222 dose. The receptors derive from an adult who received the AZD1222 COVID-19 vaccine. CDR3s include the opening cysteine and the closing phenylalanine or tryptophan. A D gene is named only where the DNA matches it firmly.

V gene	J gene	D gene	CDR3 DNA	CDR3 protein
TRBV28	TRBJ1-2	TRBD1	TGTGCCAGCAGTCCCGCGTCGGGACAGGGGGTTTATGGCTACACCTTC	CASSPASGQGVYGYTF
TRBV4-1	TRBJ1-6	-	TGCGCCAGCAGCCAAGAGATACAGGGAATCCTCCACTTT	CASSQEIQGILHF
TRBV4-1	TRBJ2-2	-	TGCGCCAGCAGCCGTGGGACAACGAACACCGGGGAGCTGTTTTTT	CASSRGTTNTGELFF
TRBV4-1	TRBJ1-2	-	TGCGCCAGCAGCCAAGATGGCGTCCGGTATGGCTACACCTTC	CASSQDGVRYGYTF
TRBV29-1	TRBJ2-1	TRBD2	TGCAGCGTCTTCAGCAGCGGGAGGGGGTACAATGAGCAGTTCTTC	CSVFSSGRGYNEQFF
TRBV27	TRBJ2-7	-	TGTGCCAGCAGCTGGGGGCAGGGAGGCTACGAGCAGTACTTC	CASSWGQGGYEQYF
TRBV5-6	TRBJ2-5	-	TGTGCCAGCAGCTTGACAGGGAGAGATCGTGAGACCCAGTACTTC	CASSLTGRDRETQYF
TRBV5-1	TRBJ1-1	-	TGCGCCAGCAGCTTGTACGGGGACACTGAAGCTTTCTTT	CASSLYGDTEAFF
TRBV6-6	TRBJ2-7	TRBD1	TGTGCCAGCAGTTACGGGGGGACAGGCCCATACGAGCAGTACTTC	CASSYGGTGPYEQYF
TRBV12-3/TRBV12-4	TRBJ1-5	-	TGTGCCAGCAGTTTGGGGACGGAACAGCCCCAGCATTTT	CASSLGTEQPQHF
TRBV28	TRBJ2-1	TRBD2	TGTGCCAGCAGCCCACTAGCGGGGGCCTTTTGGAATGAGCAGTTCTTC	CASSPLAGAFWNEQFF
TRBV29-1	TRBJ1-2	-	TGCAGCGCCCGCGACCCCTACGGCTACACCTTC	CSARDPYGYTF
TRBV19	TRBJ1-4	-	TGTGCCAGTAGTTCCAGGGAGGAAGAGGAAAAACTGTTTTTT	CASSSREEEEKLFF
TRBV18	TRBJ2-1	-	TGTGCCAGCTCACCACAAGGGGGGGTGAATGAGCAGTTCTTC	CASSPQGGVNEQFF
TRBV20-1	TRBJ1-2	-	TGCAGTGCTAGTCCCCGGGGAACGCACTATGGCTACACCTTC	CSASPRGTHYGYTF
TRBV6-2/TRBV6-3	TRBJ2-6	-	TGTGCCAGCAGTTACGGGCGGAACTCTGGGGCCAACGTCCTGACTTTC	CASSYGRNSGANVLTF
TRBV3-1/TRBV3-2	TRBJ2-7	TRBD2	TGTGCCAGCAGCCAGCTTAGCGGGCTTACCTACGAGCAGTACTTC	CASSQLSGLTYEQYF
TRBV10-3	TRBJ2-7	TRBD1	TGTGCCATCAGGTCGGGACAGGGGGTTACCTACGAGCAGTACTTC	CAIRSGQGVTYEQYF
TRBV11-2	TRBJ1-1	-	TGTGCCAGCATCCCGGAGGGGGGTATGAGAAACACTGAAGCTTTCTTT	CASIPEGGMRNTEAFF
TRBV18	TRBJ2-5	-	TGTGCCAGCTCACCCCTACCGGAGACCCAGTACTTC	CASSPLPETQYF
TRBV5-1	TRBJ2-6	-	TGCGCCAGCAGCTTGGCTAGCTCTGGGGCCAACGTCCTGACTTTC	CASSLASSGANVLTF
TRBV20-1	TRBJ2-3	-	TGCAGTGCCCTGGGCGGGGATACGCAGTATTTT	CSALGGDTQYF